Listed below are T cell receptor beta chains from one sample, sequenced in a study of graft-versus-host responses after intestinal transplantation. The protocol was immunoSEQ multiplex PCR, while the TCRdb copy is restricted to in-frame clones and leaves out a portion. The data hold more than 90,000 clones, with roughly nine tenths observed a single time. No antigen has been assigned to these receptors. Sequencing was performed on unstimulated CD4+ T cells sorted from spleen or lymph node cells, taken before transplant. The source of these receptors is a human donor who was the organ donor for an intestinal transplant. Each CDR3 is given with its conserved first and last residue. Fields, in order: V gene, D gene, clone size, J gene, CDR3 protein, CDR3 DNA. The D gene is left open where the match is weak. Clone sizes are given selectively: once, few, many, or a class where the clone is expanded.

TRBV9	TRBD2	NA	TRBJ2-7	CASSLTPGLAGENEQYF	TGTGCCAGCAGCCTAACTCCGGGACTAGCGGGAGAGAACGAGCAGTACTTC
TRBV2	TRBD2	NA	TRBJ2-1	CASRGTSLGEQFF	TGTGCCAGCAGGGGGACTAGTCTAGGTGAGCAGTTCTTC
TRBV28	TRBD1	NA	TRBJ2-7	CASSLSRRGDRVYEQYF	TGTGCCAGCAGTTTATCCCGAAGAGGGGACAGGGTATACGAGCAGTACTTC
TRBV5-1	NA	NA	TRBJ1-4	CASSLETGATNEKLFF	TGCGCCAGCAGCTTGGAAACAGGCGCAACTAATGAAAAACTGTTTTTT
TRBV20-1	NA	NA	TRBJ2-7	CSARNAYEQYF	TGCAGTGCTAGAAATGCCTACGAGCAGTACTTC
TRBV5-5	NA	NA	TRBJ2-7	CASSLAGIPQQYF	TGTGCCAGCAGCTTGGCTGGTATTCCCCAGCAGTACTTC
TRBV4-2	TRBD2	once	TRBJ2-1	CASSQELGLAEYNEQFF	TGTGCCAGCAGCCAAGAGCTAGGACTAGCGGAGTACAATGAGCAGTTCTTC
TRBV5-8	TRBD1	NA	TRBJ1-1	CASSLGQGADTEAFF	TGTGCCAGCAGCTTGGGGCAGGGGGCGGACACTGAAGCTTTCTTT
TRBV6-5	TRBD1	NA	TRBJ2-3	CASSYSGQGTDTQYF	TGTGCCAGCAGTTACTCGGGACAGGGCACAGATACGCAGTATTTT
TRBV11-2	NA	NA	TRBJ2-3	CASSADGIPRNTQYF	TGTGCCAGCAGCGCAGACGGGATTCCGCGAAATACGCAGTATTTT
TRBV11-1	NA	NA	TRBJ2-5	CASSPRLGETQYF	TGTGCCAGCAGCCCCCGCTTAGGAGAGACCCAGTACTTC
TRBV6-6	NA	NA	TRBJ2-3	CASSYSMGDTQYF	TGTGCCAGCAGTTACTCGATGGGGGATACGCAGTATTTT
TRBV4-1	NA	NA	TRBJ1-3	CASSQEGFSGNTIYF	TGCGCCAGCAGCCAAGAAGGATTCTCTGGAAACACCATATATTTT
TRBV4-2	NA	NA	TRBJ1-2	CASSQEVGGLGGYTF	TGTGCCAGCAGCCAAGAGGTCGGGGGGCTTGGCGGCTACACCTTC
TRBV4-3	NA	NA	TRBJ1-3	CASSHDFSGNTIYF	TGCGCCAGCAGCCACGACTTCTCTGGAAACACCATATATTTT
TRBV5-4	NA	NA	TRBJ2-1	CASSLALVGGIGEQFF	TGTGCCAGCAGCTTGGCCCTAGTGGGTGGCATTGGTGAGCAGTTCTTC
TRBV5-1	TRBD1	NA	TRBJ2-5	CASSRQGAETQYF	TGCGCCAGCAGCCGGCAGGGGGCTGAGACCCAGTACTTC
TRBV6-6	TRBD1	NA	TRBJ2-7	CASSYSGDRLHEQYF	TGTGCCAGCAGTTACTCTGGGGACAGGCTCCACGAGCAGTACTTC
TRBV23-1	TRBD1	NA	TRBJ2-6	CATTNRGARGANVLTF	TGCGCCACCACTAACAGGGGTGCAAGGGGGGCCAACGTCCTGACTTTC
TRBV19	NA	NA	TRBJ1-4	CASSIKWTGPLGTNEKLFF	TGTGCCAGTAGTATCAAGTGGACTGGGCCGTTGGGAACTAATGAAAAACTGTTTTTT
TRBV6-6	TRBD1	NA	TRBJ2-7	CASSYGRQGTYEQYF	TGTGCCAGCAGTTACGGCCGACAGGGTACCTACGAGCAGTACTTC
TRBV10-3	TRBD2	NA	TRBJ2-3	CAIRRLAGARDTQYF	TGTGCCATCAGAAGACTAGCGGGAGCACGGGATACGCAGTATTTT
TRBV28	NA	NA	TRBJ1-1	CASSDTQGGGLTEAFF	TGTGCCAGCAGTGACACACAGGGAGGGGGTCTGACTGAAGCTTTCTTT
TRBV5-1	TRBD1	NA	TRBJ2-7	CASSPRQGWNEQYF	TGCGCCAGCAGCCCTCGACAGGGGTGGAACGAGCAGTACTTC
TRBV10-3	TRBD1	NA	TRBJ2-1	CAISARQGERNEQFF	TGTGCCATCAGTGCGCGGCAGGGGGAAAGGAATGAGCAGTTCTTC
TRBV19	NA	NA	TRBJ1-1	CASQQVMNTEAFF	TGTGCCAGTCAACAGGTTATGAACACTGAAGCTTTCTTT
TRBV7-2	NA	NA	TRBJ1-2	CASSLTAAYGYTF	TGTGCCAGCAGCTTAACCGCGGCGTATGGCTACACCTTC
TRBV28	TRBD1	NA	TRBJ1-2	CASRPTGEGGYTF	TGTGCCAGCAGACCAACAGGGGAGGGTGGCTACACCTTC
TRBV20-1	NA	few	TRBJ2-7	CSVLGWDEQYF	TGCAGTGTACTGGGCTGGGACGAGCAGTACTTC
TRBV19	TRBD1	NA	TRBJ2-3	CASKGTGEGGTDTQYF	TGTGCCAGTAAGGGGACAGGGGAAGGGGGCACAGATACGCAGTATTTT
TRBV7-9	NA	NA	TRBJ2-1	CASSLDSLSYNEQFF	TGTGCCAGCAGCTTAGACAGCCTCTCCTACAATGAGCAGTTCTTC
TRBV5-1	TRBD2	NA	TRBJ2-1	CASSLVGRVPYNEQFF	TGCGCCAGCAGCTTGGTCGGGAGGGTCCCCTACAATGAGCAGTTCTTC
TRBV27	NA	few	TRBJ1-3	CASSPLADNSGNTIYF	TGTGCCAGCAGTCCGCTGGCAGATAATTCTGGAAACACCATATATTTT
TRBV9	NA	NA	TRBJ2-1	CASSVSGAINEQFF	TGTGCCAGCAGCGTATCGGGGGCGATTAATGAGCAGTTCTTC
TRBV9	TRBD1	NA	TRBJ2-3	CASSVATSGRQGETDTQYF	TGTGCCAGCAGCGTAGCTACTTCGGGGCGACAGGGTGAGACAGATACGCAGTATTTT
TRBV7-2	NA	NA	TRBJ2-1	CASSYRDPNEQFF	TGTGCCAGCAGCTACCGGGATCCCAATGAGCAGTTCTTC
TRBV28	TRBD2	NA	TRBJ2-2	CASSPSGGNTGELFF	TGTGCCAGCAGTCCCAGCGGGGGGAACACCGGGGAGCTGTTTTTT
TRBV30	TRBD1	NA	TRBJ2-1	CAWSHRGNEQFF	TGTGCCTGGAGTCACAGGGGCAATGAGCAGTTCTTC
TRBV9	NA	NA	TRBJ2-7	CASSVGPLGEQYF	TGTGCCAGCAGCGTAGGTCCCCTTGGCGAGCAGTACTTC
TRBV7-2	TRBD1	once	TRBJ1-1	CASSLGGTVNTEAFF	TGTGCCAGCAGCTTAGGGGGGACAGTCAACACTGAAGCTTTCTTT